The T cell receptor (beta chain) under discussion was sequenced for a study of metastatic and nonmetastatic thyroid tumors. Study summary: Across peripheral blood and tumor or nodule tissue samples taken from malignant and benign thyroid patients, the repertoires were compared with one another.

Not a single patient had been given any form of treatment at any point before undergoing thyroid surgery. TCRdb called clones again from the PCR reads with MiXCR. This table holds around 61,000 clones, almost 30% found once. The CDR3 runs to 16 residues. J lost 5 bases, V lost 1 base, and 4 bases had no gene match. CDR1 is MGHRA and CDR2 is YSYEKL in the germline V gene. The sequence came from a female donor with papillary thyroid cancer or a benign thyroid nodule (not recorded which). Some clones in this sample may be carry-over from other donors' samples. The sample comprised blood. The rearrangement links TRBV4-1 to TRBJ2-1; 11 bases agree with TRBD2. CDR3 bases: TGCGCCAGCAGCCAAGCTAGCGGGAGGAACGACAATGAGCAGTTCTTC. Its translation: CASSQASGRNDNEQFF.